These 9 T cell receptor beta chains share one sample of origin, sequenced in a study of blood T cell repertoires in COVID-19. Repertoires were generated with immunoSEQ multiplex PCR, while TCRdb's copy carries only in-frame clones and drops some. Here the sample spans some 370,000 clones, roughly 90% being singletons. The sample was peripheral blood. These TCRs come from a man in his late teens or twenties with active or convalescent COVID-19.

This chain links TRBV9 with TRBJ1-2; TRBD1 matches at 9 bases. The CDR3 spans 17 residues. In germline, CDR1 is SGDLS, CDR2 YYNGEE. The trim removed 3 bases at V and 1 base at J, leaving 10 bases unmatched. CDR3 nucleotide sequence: TGTGCCAGCAGCGCGACGGGACAGGGTCGGTTTAACTATGGCTACACCTTC. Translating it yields CASSATGQGRFNYGYTF.

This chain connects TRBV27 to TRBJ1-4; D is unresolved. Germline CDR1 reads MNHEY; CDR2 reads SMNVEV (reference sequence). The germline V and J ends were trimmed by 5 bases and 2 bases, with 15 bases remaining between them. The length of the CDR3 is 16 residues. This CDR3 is CASSTYLGSTNEKLFF. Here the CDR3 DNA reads TGTGCCAGCAGTACCTATCTAGGGAGTACTAATGAAAAACTGTTTTTT.

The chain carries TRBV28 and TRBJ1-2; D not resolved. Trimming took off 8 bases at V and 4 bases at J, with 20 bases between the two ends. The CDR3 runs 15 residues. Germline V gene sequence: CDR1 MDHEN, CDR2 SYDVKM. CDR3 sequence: CASQDSRGPTYGYTF. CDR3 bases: TGTGCCAGCCAGGACTCCCGGGGTCCAACCTATGGCTACACCTTC.

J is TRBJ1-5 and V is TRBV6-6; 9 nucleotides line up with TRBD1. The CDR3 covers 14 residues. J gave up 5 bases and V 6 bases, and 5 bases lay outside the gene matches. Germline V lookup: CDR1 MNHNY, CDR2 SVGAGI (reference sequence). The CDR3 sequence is CASSGDREDQPQHF. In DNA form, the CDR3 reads TGTGCCAGCAGCGGGGACAGGGAGGATCAGCCCCAGCATTTT.

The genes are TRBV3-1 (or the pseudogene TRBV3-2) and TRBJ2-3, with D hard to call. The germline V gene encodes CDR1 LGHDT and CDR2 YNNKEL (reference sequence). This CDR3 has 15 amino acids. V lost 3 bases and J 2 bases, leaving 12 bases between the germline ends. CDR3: CASSQNLIPTDTQYF. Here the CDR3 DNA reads TGTGCCAGCAGCCAGAACCTAATACCCACAGATACGCAGTATTTT.

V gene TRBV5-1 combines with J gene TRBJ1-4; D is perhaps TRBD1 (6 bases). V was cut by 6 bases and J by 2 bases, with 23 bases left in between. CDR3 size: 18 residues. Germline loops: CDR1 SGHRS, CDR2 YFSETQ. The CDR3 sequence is CASTAGGARPLTNEKLFF. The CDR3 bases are TGCGCCAGCACGGCCGGGGGGGCGAGACCCTTGACTAATGAAAAACTGTTTTTT.

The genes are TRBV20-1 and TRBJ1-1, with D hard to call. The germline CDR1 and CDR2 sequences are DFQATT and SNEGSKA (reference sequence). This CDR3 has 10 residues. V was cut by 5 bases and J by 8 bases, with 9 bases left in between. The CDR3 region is CSAPPAEAFF. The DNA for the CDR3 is TGCAGTGCTCCTCCAGCGGAAGCTTTCTTT.

CDR3 in amino acids: CASSLIPDSPLHF. The CDR3 DNA follows: TGTGCCAGCAGTTTAATACCGGATTCACCCCTCCACTTT. The rearrangement joins TRBV28 to TRBJ1-6, with D unresolved. Germline CDR1 MDHEN, CDR2 SYDVKM. The CDR3 sequence is 13 residues long. V lost 2 bases, J lost 8 bases, and 7 bases lay in between.

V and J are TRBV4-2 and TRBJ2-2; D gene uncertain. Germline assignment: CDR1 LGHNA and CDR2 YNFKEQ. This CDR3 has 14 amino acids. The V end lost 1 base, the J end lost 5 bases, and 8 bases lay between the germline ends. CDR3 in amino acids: CASSQAVGTGELFF. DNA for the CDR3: TGTGCCAGCAGCCAAGCGGTCGGGACCGGGGAGCTGTTTTTT.